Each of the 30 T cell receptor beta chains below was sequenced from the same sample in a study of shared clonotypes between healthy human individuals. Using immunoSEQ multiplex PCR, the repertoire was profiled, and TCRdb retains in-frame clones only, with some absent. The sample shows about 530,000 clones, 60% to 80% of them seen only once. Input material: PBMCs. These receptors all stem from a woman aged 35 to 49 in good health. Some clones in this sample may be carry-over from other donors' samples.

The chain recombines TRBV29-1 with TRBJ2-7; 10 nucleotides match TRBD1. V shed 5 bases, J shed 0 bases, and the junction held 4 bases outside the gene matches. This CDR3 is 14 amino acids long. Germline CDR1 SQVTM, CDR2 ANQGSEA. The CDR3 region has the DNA TGCAGCGTTTCTTGGACAGGGGGCTCCTACGAGCAGTACTTC. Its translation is CSVSWTGGSYEQYF.

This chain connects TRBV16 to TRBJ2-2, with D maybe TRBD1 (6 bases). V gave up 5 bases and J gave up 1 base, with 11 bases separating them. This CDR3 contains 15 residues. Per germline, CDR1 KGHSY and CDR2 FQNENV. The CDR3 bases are TGTGCCAGCAGCGAAAGGACAGTGAACACCGGGGAGCTGTTTTTT. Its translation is CASSERTVNTGELFF.

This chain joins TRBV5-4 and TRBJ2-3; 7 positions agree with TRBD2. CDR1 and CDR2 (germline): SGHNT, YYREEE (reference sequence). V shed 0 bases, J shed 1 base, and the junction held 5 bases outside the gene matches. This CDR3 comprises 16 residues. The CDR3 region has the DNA TGTGCCAGCAGCTTGGAGGCTAGCGGACGCACAGATACGCAGTATTTT. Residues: CASSLEASGRTDTQYF. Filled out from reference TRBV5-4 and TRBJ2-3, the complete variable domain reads ETGVTQSPTHLIKTRGQQVTLRCSSQSGHNTVSWYQQALGQGPQFIFQYYREEENGRGNFPPRFSGLQFPNYSSELNVNALELDDSALYLCASSLEASGRTDTQYFGPGTRLTVL.

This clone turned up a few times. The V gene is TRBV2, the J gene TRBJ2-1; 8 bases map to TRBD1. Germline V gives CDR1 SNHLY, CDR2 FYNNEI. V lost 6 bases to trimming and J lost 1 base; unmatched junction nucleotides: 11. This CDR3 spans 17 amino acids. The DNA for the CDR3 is TGTGCCAGCAGCTATCTCCCTGGACAGGGATCCTACAATGAGCAGTTCTTC. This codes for CASSYLPGQGSYNEQFF.

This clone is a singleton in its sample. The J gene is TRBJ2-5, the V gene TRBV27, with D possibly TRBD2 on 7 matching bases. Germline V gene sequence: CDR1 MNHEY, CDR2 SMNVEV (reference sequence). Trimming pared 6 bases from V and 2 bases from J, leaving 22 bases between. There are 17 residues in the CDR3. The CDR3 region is CASSFSSGARGQETQYF. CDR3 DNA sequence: TGTGCCAGCAGCTTCTCCAGCGGGGCGAGGGGGCAAGAGACCCAGTACTTC.

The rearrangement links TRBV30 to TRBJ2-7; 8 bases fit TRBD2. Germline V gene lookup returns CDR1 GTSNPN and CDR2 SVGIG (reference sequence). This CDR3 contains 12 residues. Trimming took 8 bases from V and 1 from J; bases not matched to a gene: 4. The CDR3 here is CAGAGGSYEQYF. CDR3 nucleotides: TGTGCCGGGGCGGGGGGATCCTACGAGCAGTACTTC.

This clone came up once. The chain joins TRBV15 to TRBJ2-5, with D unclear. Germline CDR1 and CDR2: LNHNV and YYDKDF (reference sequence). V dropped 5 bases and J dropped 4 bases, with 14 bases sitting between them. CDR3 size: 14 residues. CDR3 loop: CATSRSTLRETQYF. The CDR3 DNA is TGTGCCACCAGCCGTTCGACCCTAAGAGAGACCCAGTACTTC. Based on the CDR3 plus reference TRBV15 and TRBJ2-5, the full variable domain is DAMVIQNPRYQVTQFGKPVTLSCSQTLNHNVMYWYQQKSSQAPKLLFHYYDKDFNNEADTPDNFQSRRPNTSFCFLDIRSPGLGDTAMYLCATSRSTLRETQYFGPGTRLLVL.

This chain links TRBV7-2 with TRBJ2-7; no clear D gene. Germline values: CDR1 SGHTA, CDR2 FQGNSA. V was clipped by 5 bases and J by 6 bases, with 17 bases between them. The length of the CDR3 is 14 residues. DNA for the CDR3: TGTGCCAGCAGCCTCAGCTATACCTACGTCGAGCAGTACTTC. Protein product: CASSLSYTYVEQYF.

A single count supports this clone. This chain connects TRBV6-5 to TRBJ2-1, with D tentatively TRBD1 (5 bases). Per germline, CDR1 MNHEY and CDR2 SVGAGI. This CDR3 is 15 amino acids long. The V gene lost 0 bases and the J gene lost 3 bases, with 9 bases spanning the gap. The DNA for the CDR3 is TGTGCCAGCAGTTACTCGTGGGGCAGCTACAATGAGCAGTTCTTC. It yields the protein CASSYSWGSYNEQFF.

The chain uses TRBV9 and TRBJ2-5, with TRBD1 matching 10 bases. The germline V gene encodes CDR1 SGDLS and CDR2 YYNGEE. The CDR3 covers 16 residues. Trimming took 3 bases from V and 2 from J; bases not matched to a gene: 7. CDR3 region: CASSEQTGQGQETQYF. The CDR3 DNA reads TGTGCCAGCAGCGAACAGACGGGACAGGGGCAAGAGACCCAGTACTTC.

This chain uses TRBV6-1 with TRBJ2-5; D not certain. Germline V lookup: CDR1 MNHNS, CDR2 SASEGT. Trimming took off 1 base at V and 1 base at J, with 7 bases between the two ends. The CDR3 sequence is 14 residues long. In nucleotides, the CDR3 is TGTGCCAGCAGTGAAGGACACCCCCAAGAGACCCAGTACTTC. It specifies CASSEGHPQETQYF.

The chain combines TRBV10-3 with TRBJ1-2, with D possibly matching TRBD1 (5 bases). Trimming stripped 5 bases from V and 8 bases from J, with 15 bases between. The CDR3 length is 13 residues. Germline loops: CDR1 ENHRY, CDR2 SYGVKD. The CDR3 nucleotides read TGTGCCATCAGTCCAGGCGCCTCAGGGGGCTACACCTTC. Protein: CAISPGASGGYTF.

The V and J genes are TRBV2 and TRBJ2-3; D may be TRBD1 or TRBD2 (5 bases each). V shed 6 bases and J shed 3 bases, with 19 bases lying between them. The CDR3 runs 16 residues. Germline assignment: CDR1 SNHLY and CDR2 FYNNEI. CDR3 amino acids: CASRRGIQQETDTQYF. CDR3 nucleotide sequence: TGTGCCAGCAGGAGGGGTATACAGCAGGAAACAGATACGCAGTATTTT.

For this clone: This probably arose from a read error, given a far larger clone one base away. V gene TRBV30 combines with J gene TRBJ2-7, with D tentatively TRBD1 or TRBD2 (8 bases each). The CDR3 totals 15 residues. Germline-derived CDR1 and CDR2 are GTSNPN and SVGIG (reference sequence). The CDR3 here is CARSRGQGLVEEQYF. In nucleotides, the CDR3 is TGTGCCCGGAGTCGAGGACAGGGACTAGTAGAGGAGCAGTACTTC.

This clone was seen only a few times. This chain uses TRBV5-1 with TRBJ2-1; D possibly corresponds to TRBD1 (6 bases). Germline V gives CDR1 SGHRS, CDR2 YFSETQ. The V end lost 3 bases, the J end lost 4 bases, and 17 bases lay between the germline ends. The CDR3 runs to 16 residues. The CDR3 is CASSSEPGQFYNEQFF. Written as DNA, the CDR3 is TGCGCCAGCAGCTCGGAACCGGGACAATTTTACAATGAGCAGTTCTTC.

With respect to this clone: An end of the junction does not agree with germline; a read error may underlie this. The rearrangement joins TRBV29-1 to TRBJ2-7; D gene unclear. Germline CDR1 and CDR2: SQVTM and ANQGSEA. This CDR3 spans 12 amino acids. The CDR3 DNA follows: TGCAGCGTTGAGGTCAGTACCTACGGGCAGTACTTC. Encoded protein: CSVEVSTYGQYF.

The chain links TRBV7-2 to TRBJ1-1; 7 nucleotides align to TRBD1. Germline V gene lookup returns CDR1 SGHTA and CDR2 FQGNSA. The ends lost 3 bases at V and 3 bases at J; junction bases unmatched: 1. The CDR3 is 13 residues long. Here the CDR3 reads CASSFQGDTEAFF. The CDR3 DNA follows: TGTGCCAGCAGCTTTCAGGGGGACACTGAAGCTTTCTTT.

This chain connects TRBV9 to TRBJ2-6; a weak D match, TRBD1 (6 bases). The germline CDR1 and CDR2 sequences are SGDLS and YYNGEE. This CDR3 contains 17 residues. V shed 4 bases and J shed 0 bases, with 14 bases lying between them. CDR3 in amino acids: CASSISGHLSGANVLTF. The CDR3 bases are TGTGCCAGCAGCATCTCGGGACACCTCTCTGGGGCCAACGTCCTGACTTTC.

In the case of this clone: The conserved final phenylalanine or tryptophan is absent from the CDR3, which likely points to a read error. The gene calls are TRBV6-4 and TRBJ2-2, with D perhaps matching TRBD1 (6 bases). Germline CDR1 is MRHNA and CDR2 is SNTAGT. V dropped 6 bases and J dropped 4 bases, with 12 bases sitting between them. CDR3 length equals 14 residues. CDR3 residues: CASSRDISTGELFL. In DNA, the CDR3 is TGTGCCAGCAGCCGGGACATTTCCACCGGGGAGCTGTTTCTT.

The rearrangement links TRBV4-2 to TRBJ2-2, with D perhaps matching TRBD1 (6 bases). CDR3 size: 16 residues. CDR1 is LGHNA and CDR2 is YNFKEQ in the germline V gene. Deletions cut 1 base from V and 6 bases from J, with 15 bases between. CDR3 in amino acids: CASSQVATGFSGELFF. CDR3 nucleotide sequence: TGTGCCAGCAGCCAAGTGGCGACAGGATTTTCCGGGGAGCTGTTTTTT.

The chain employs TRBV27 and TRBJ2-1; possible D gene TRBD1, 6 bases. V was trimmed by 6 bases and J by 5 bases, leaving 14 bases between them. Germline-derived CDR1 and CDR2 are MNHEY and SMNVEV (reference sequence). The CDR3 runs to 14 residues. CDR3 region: CASSKGELDNEQFF. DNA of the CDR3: TGTGCCAGCAGCAAGGGGGAGCTTGACAATGAGCAGTTCTTC.

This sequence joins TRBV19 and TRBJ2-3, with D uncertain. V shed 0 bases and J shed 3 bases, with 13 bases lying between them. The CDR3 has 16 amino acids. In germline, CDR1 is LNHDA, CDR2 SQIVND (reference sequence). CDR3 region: CASSIDIWGRTDTQYF. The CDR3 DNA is TGTGCCAGTAGTATAGATATCTGGGGAAGAACAGATACGCAGTATTTT. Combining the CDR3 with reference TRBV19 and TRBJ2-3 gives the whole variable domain DGGITQSPKYLFRKEGQNVTLSCEQNLNHDAMYWYRQDPGQGLRLIYYSQIVNDFQKGDIAEGYSVSREKKESFPLTVTSAQKNPTAFYLCASSIDIWGRTDTQYFGPGTRLTVL.

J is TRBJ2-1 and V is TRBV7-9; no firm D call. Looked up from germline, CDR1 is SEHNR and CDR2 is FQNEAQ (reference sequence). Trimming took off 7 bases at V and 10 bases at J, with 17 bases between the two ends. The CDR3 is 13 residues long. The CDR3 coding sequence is TGTGCCAGCACCTGGACCGGCCTTGGGGAGCAGTTCTTC. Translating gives CASTWTGLGEQFF.

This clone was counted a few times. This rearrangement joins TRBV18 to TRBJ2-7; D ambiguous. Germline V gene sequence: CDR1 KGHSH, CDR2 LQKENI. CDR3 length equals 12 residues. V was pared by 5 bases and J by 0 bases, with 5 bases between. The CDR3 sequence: CASSASSYEQYF. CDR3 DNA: TGTGCCAGCTCAGCTAGCTCCTACGAGCAGTACTTC.

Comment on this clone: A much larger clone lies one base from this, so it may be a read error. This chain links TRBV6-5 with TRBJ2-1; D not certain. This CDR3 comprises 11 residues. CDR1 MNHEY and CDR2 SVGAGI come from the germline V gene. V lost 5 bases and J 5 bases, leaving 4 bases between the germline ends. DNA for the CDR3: TGTGCCAGCAGTCAAAACAATGAGCAGTTCTTC. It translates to CASSQNNEQFF.

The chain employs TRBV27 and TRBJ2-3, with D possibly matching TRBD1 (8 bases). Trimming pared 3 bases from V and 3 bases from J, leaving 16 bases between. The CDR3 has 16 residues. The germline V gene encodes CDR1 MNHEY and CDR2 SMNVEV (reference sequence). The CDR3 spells CASSFLGQGGTDTQYF. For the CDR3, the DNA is TGTGCCAGCAGTTTCCTCGGACAGGGAGGGACAGATACGCAGTATTTT.

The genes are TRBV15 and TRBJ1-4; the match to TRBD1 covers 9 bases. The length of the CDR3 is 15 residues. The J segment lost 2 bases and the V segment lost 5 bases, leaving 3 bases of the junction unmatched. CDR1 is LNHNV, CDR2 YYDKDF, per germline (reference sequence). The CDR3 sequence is CATSGGTGTNEKLFF. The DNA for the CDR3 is TGTGCCACCAGCGGCGGGACAGGGACTAATGAAAAACTGTTTTTT.

CDR3 loop: CASSDRSRGEQYF. In DNA form, the CDR3 reads TGTGCCAGTAGTGACCGGTCTCGGGGCGAGCAGTACTTC. J is TRBJ2-7 and V is TRBV19; D is perhaps TRBD2 (5 bases). CDR1 and CDR2 (germline): LNHDA, SQIVND (reference sequence). V shed 5 bases and J shed 6 bases, with 14 bases lying between them. The CDR3 has 13 residues.

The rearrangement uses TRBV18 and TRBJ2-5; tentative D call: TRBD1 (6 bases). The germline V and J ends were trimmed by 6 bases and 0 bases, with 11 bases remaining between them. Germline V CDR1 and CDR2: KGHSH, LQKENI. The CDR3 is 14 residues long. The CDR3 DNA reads TGTGCCAGCTCCCCCGGGACAAACCAAGAGACCCAGTACTTC. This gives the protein CASSPGTNQETQYF.

The CDR3 spells CASRLTGAGTEAFF. The CDR3 nucleotides read TGTGCCAGCAGGTTGACAGGGGCAGGGACTGAAGCTTTCTTT. The genes are TRBV27 and TRBJ1-1, with TRBD1 matching 8 bases. CDR1 MNHEY and CDR2 SMNVEV come from the germline V gene (reference sequence). CDR3 length: 14 amino acids. The V and J ends lost 6 bases and 5 bases, in that order; junction bases with no gene match: 8.